These T cell receptor beta chains were read from a single sample in a study of blood T cells in healthy people across ages. From the 5' RACE reads, TCRdb called clonotypes with MiXCR, one entry per CDR3 protein. The sample shows approximately 580,000 distinct CDR3 sequences, 24% of them seen only once. These same records also appear under a second study, on T cells of mothers and their children.

The sequenced sample consisted of blood. These receptors were taken from a boy aged 5-17 years in good health. CDR3s include the opening cysteine and the closing phenylalanine or tryptophan. A D gene is named only where the DNA matches it firmly. Clone size is given for some rows only: seen once, a few or many times, or a class if the clone is expanded.

J,D,length,V,size,CDR3,DNA
TRBJ1-1,TRBD1,15,TRBV7-2,.,CASNLAFTGDTEAFF,TGTGCCAGCAACTTAGCGTTTACAGGGGACACTGAAGCTTTCTTT
TRBJ2-7,.,15,TRBV9,few,CASSVGGAISYEQYF,TGTGCCAGCAGCGTAGGGGGGGCGATCTCCTACGAGCAGTACTTC
TRBJ2-7,.,15,TRBV27,.,CASSTSDRFGYEQYF,TGTGCCAGCAGTACTTCTGACAGGTTTGGCTACGAGCAGTACTTC
TRBJ2-3,.,14,TRBV14,.,CASSQDRPPDTQYF,TGTGCCAGCAGCCAAGACAGGCCCCCAGATACGCAGTATTTT
TRBJ2-7,.,14,TRBV13,.,CASSSRLETYEQYF,TGTGCCAGCAGCTCTCGACTGGAAACCTACGAGCAGTACTTC
TRBJ1-5,TRBD1,14,TRBV12-3/TRBV12-4,few,CASSEGQGVGPQHF,TGTGCCAGCAGTGAGGGACAGGGCGTAGGGCCCCAGCATTTT
TRBJ2-3,.,17,TRBV7-3,.,CASSLGVRGTSTDTQYF,TGTGCCAGCAGCTTAGGGGTACGCGGGACTAGCACAGATACGCAGTATTTT
TRBJ2-2,.,18,TRBV12-3/TRBV12-4,.,CASSRTLGGIWGTGELFF,TGTGCCAGCAGCCGCACTCTCGGCGGCATCTGGGGAACCGGGGAGCTGTTTTTT
TRBJ2-7,TRBD2,14,TRBV9,few,CASSVGGGTHEQYF,TGTGCCAGCAGCGTAGGCGGGGGGACCCACGAGCAGTACTTC
TRBJ2-7,TRBD2,14,TRBV20-1,few,CSAEDWTSGYEQYF,TGCAGTGCTGAGGACTGGACTAGCGGGTACGAGCAGTACTTC
TRBJ1-1,TRBD1,15,TRBV5-6,few,CASSGGQGAYTEAFF,TGTGCCAGCAGCGGTGGACAGGGGGCGTACACTGAAGCTTTCTTT
TRBJ1-2,TRBD1,14,TRBV19,.,CASSPGTAFYGCTF,TGTGCCAGTAGCCCCGGGACAGCCTTCTATGGCTGCACCTTC
TRBJ2-7,.,14,TRBV7-9,.,CASSQGSPGDEQYF,TGTGCCAGCAGTCAGGGATCGCCAGGGGACGAGCAGTACTTC
TRBJ1-2,TRBD1,17,TRBV7-9,few,CASSLGTGQGINYGYTF,TGTGCCAGCAGCTTAGGGACCGGACAGGGGATTAACTATGGCTACACCTTC
TRBJ1-5,TRBD1,15,TRBV12-3/TRBV12-4,.,CASNDRVYSNQPQHF,TGTGCCAGCAACGACAGGGTTTATAGCAATCAGCCCCAGCATTTT
TRBJ2-4,.,13,TRBV6-2/TRBV6-3,.,CASSFGQENIQYF,TGTGCCAGCAGTTTCGGCCAGGAAAACATTCAGTACTTC
TRBJ2-1,.,13,TRBV28,.,CASSQTNYNEQFF,TGTGCCAGCAGCCAAACTAACTACAATGAGCAGTTCTTC
TRBJ2-1,TRBD1,15,TRBV6-5,.,CASSYDRAPANEQFF,TGTGCCAGCAGTTATGACAGGGCCCCTGCAAATGAGCAGTTCTTC
TRBJ1-2,.,15,TRBV7-9,few,CASSPPERARYGYTF,TGTGCCAGCAGCCCTCCCGAGAGGGCCCGCTATGGCTACACCTTC
TRBJ2-2,.,15,TRBV5-1,.,CASSFGGDNTGELFF,TGCGCCAGCAGCTTTGGCGGGGATAACACCGGGGAGCTGTTTTTT
TRBJ1-5,TRBD1,16,TRBV7-9,few,CASSSSRDSTNQPQHF,TGTGCCAGCAGCTCAAGCCGGGACAGCACCAATCAGCCCCAGCATTTT
TRBJ2-7,.,15,TRBV7-2,few,CASSLALGASYEQYF,TGTGCCAGCAGCTTAGCGCTGGGGGCCTCCTACGAGCAGTACTTC
TRBJ1-3,.,15,TRBV6-2/TRBV6-3,few,CASSYLAGTGNTIYF,TGTGCCAGCAGTTACCTCGCAGGAACTGGAAACACCATATATTTT
TRBJ2-4,TRBD2,18,TRBV20-1,.,CSARDAASGGGPKNIQYF,TGCAGTGCTAGAGATGCGGCTAGCGGGGGGGGCCCCAAAAACATTCAGTACTTC
TRBJ1-2,.,15,TRBV5-1,.,CASSLDQTGNYGYTF,TGCGCCAGCAGCTTGGACCAAACAGGGAACTATGGCTACACCTTC
TRBJ1-4,.,13,TRBV10-3,few,CAISERDNEKLFF,TGTGCCATCAGTGAGAGAGACAATGAAAAACTGTTTTTT
TRBJ2-1,.,15,TRBV10-3,many,CAISGRDGHWDEQFF,TGTGCCATCAGTGGACGGGACGGCCATTGGGATGAGCAGTTCTTC
TRBJ1-5,TRBD1,13,TRBV6-6,few,CASGTVSNQPQHF,TGTGCCAGCGGGACAGTTTCAAATCAGCCCCAGCATTTT
TRBJ2-7,.,12,TRBV29-1,few,CSVSMGSREQYF,TGCAGCGTTTCCATGGGGAGTCGCGAGCAGTACTTC
TRBJ1-1,.,15,TRBV7-2,.,CASSPTPSVNTEAFF,TGTGCCAGCAGCCCGACGCCATCGGTGAACACTGAAGCTTTCTTT
TRBJ2-7,.,16,TRBV5-5,.,CASSAQGAALSYEQYF,TGTGCCAGCAGCGCCCAAGGGGCAGCCCTGTCCTACGAGCAGTACTTC
TRBJ2-7,TRBD1,13,TRBV20-1,few,CSARTTGEYEQYF,TGCAGTGCCCGTACGACAGGGGAGTACGAGCAGTACTTC
TRBJ1-5,.,16,TRBV20-1,few,CSTSPDGFMGNQSQHF,TGCAGTACTAGCCCCGACGGATTTATGGGCAATCAGTCCCAGCATTTT
TRBJ2-4,TRBD1,14,TRBV19,few,CASRKPGTGGIQYF,TGTGCCAGTAGAAAACCCGGGACAGGGGGGATTCAGTACTTC
TRBJ2-3,.,16,TRBV4-3,.,CASSQWPGRGGDTQYF,TGCGCCAGCAGCCAATGGCCGGGACGAGGCGGAGATACGCAGTATTTT
TRBJ2-7,TRBD2,14,TRBV7-9,.,CASSYAGLAYEQYF,TGTGCCAGCAGCTACGCCGGACTAGCCTACGAGCAGTACTTC
TRBJ1-2,TRBD1,20,TRBV12-3/TRBV12-4,once,CASSLGRGLILPGSNYGYTF,TGTGCCAGCAGTTTGGGCAGGGGGCTAATTCTGCCGGGATCTAACTATGGCTACACCTTC
TRBJ2-2,TRBD1,16,TRBV9,.,CASSRADRDVTGELFF,TGTGCCAGCAGCCGAGCGGACAGGGATGTGACCGGGGAGCTGTTTTTT
TRBJ2-5,TRBD2,17,TRBV7-2,many,CASSLGLAGGPGETQYF,TGTGCCAGCAGCTTAGGACTAGCGGGGGGCCCTGGGGAGACCCAGTACTTC
TRBJ2-1,.,22,TRBV4-1,few,CASSRVAVGSGGKLRSYNEQFF,TGCGCCAGCAGCCGGGTCGCGGTTGGTTCCGGGGGTAAGCTGCGCTCCTACAATGAGCAGTTCTTC
TRBJ2-2,TRBD2,16,TRBV7-2,few,CASSENSGGYTGELFF,TGTGCCAGCAGCGAAAATAGCGGGGGTTACACCGGGGAGCTGTTTTTT
TRBJ2-5,.,11,TRBV5-1,few,CASSETGTQYF,TGCGCCAGCAGCGAAACAGGGACCCAGTACTTC
TRBJ2-3,TRBD2,11,TRBV10-3,.,CAISDPSGQYF,TGTGCCATCAGTGACCCTAGCGGACAGTATTTT
TRBJ2-3,.,15,TRBV9,.,CASSPITGGTDTQYF,TGTGCCAGCAGCCCGATAACAGGAGGGACAGATACGCAGTATTTT
TRBJ2-5,.,16,TRBV20-1,few,CSARNPGLTYQETQYF,TGCAGTGCGCGCAACCCGGGACTCACGTACCAAGAGACCCAGTACTTC
TRBJ2-1,TRBD2,13,TRBV5-1,.,CASTSGGANEQFF,TGCGCCAGCACCTCGGGGGGGGCGAATGAGCAGTTCTTC
TRBJ2-3,.,14,TRBV15,.,CATSLGAVTDTQYF,TGTGCCACCAGCCTGGGGGCGGTCACAGATACGCAGTATTTT
TRBJ2-5,.,14,TRBV15,.,CATHPGTFQETQYF,TGTGCCACTCATCCAGGGACCTTCCAAGAGACCCAGTACTTC
TRBJ2-4,.,12,TRBV7-9,few,CASSPASNIQYF,TGTGCCAGCAGCCCCGCCTCAAACATTCAGTACTTC
TRBJ1-4,.,14,TRBV12-3/TRBV12-4,many,CASKLTGPNEKLFF,TGTGCCAGCAAGCTGACAGGCCCAAATGAAAAACTGTTTTTT
TRBJ1-2,.,12,TRBV6-5,few,CASSQRGRTATF,TGTGCCAGCAGTCAACGGGGACGGACAGCCACCTTC
TRBJ2-7,.,12,TRBV6-6,.,CASKPGGNEQYF,TGTGCCAGCAAACCGGGGGGCAACGAGCAGTACTTC
TRBJ2-3,TRBD2,19,TRBV6-2/TRBV6-3,.,CASSYLGTSLLPPTDTQYF,TGTGCCAGCAGTTACTTGGGGACTAGTCTTCTGCCGCCCACAGATACGCAGTATTTT
TRBJ2-1,.,16,TRBV7-9,few,CASSLGAPGPYNEQFF,TGTGCCAGCAGCTTAGGCGCGCCTGGACCGTACAATGAGCAGTTCTTC